The TCR beta chain under discussion was sequenced for a study of T cells in tumors after PD-1 blockade. Study as a whole: Either cemiplimab 350 mg every 2 weeks or pembrolizumab 200 mg every 3 weeks was given. During anti-PD-1 treatment, some patients continued daily vismodegib 150 mg. General study results and limits: Some novel exhausted tumor clones appeared in pre-treatment blood, suggesting peripheral recruitment.

Produced via immunoSEQ multiplex PCR; TCRdb's table is partial and in-frame only. The sample lists about 47,000 clones, 60% to 80% occurring once. There are 15 residues in the CDR3. Germline assignment: CDR1 SGHRS and CDR2 YFSETQ. Trimming pared 3 bases from V and 0 bases from J, leaving 13 bases between. As to this clone: Its antigen is unknown.

Input was roughly 600 ng to 6,004 ng of genomic DNA from tumor or blood. The sequenced sample was PBMCs, obtained before anti-PD-1 treatment. This rearrangement joins TRBV5-1 to TRBJ2-7; D is perhaps TRBD2 (6 bases). The clonotype comes from a human donor with basal cell carcinoma. This CDR3 reads CASSSGTALSYEQYF. The CDR3 DNA is TGCGCCAGCAGCTCGGGGACTGCCCTCTCCTACGAGCAGTACTTC.